This entry concerns a single T cell receptor (beta chain). What it recognizes is unknown. Each CDR3 protein gets one entry after TCRdb re-called the 5' RACE reads with MiXCR. Of some 300,000 distinct CDR3 sequences in the sample, 20% were seen once. The sample is drawn from a study of CD8 T cells in ankylosing spondylitis. Broader study findings: Reportedly, disease-linked clones are significantly enriched in ankylosing spondylitis patients' matched synovial fluid.

Germline V gives CDR1 MNHEY, CDR2 SVGEGT. V lost 2 bases and J 2 bases, leaving 10 bases between the germline ends. This CDR3 contains 15 residues. The chain links TRBV6-2 or TRBV6-3 to TRBJ1-5; D is unresolved. Input material: blood, either unsorted or a sorted T cell fraction (not recorded which). This TCR was recovered from a female donor with ankylosing spondylitis or in good health (not recorded which). In nucleotides, the CDR3 is TGTGCCAGCAGTTACGGTTCTGGGGGCAATCAGCCCCAGCATTTT. Protein product: CASSYGSGGNQPQHF.